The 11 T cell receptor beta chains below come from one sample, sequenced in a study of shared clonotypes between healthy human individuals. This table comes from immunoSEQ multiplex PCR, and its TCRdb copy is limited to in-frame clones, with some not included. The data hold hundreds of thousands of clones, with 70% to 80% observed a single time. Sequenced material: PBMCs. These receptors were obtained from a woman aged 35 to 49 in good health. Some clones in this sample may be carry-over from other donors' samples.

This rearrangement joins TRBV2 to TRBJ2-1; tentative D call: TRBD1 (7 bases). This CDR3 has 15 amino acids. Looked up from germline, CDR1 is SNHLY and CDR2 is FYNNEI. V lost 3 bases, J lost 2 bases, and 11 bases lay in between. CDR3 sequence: CASSEGGQPYNEQFF. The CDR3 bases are TGTGCCAGCAGTGAGGGGGGACAGCCCTACAATGAGCAGTTCTTC.

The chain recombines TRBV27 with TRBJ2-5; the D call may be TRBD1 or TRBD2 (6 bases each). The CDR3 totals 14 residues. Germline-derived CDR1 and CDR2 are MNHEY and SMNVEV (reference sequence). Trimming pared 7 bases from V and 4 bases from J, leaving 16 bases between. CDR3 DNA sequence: TGTGCCAGCAAGGCCGGGAGAGGGGGAGAGACCCAGTACTTC. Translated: CASKAGRGGETQYF.

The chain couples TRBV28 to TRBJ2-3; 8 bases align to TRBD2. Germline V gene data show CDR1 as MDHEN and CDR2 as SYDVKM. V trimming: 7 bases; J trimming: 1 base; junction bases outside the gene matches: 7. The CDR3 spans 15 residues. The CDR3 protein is CASTIPAGGTDTQYF. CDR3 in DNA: TGTGCCAGCACCATACCAGCGGGAGGCACAGATACGCAGTATTTT.

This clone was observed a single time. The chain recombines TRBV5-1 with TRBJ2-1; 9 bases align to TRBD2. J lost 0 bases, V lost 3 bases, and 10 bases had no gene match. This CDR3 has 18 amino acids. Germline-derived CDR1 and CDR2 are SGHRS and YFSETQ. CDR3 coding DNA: TGCGCCAGCAGCTCCGGACTAGCGCCTTGGAGCTCCTACAATGAGCAGTTCTTC. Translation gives CASSSGLAPWSSYNEQFF. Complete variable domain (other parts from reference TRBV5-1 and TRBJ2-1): KAGVTQTPRYLIKTRGQQVTLSCSPISGHRSVSWYQQTPGQGLQFLFEYFSETQRNKGNFPGRFSGRQFSNSRSEMNVSTLELGDSALYLCASSSGLAPWSSYNEQFFGPGTRLTVL.

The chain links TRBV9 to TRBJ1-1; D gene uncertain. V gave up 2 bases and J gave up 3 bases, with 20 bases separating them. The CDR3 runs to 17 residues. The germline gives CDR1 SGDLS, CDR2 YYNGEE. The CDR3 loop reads CASSVGRHGGKDTEAFF. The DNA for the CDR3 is TGTGCCAGCAGCGTGGGGAGACACGGCGGGAAGGACACTGAAGCTTTCTTT.

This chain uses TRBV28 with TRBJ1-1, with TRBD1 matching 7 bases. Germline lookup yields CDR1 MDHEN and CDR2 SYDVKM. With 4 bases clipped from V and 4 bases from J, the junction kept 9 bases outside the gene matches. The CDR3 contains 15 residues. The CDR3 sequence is CASSSSTGMGTEAFF. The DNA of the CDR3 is TGTGCCAGCAGTTCCTCGACAGGGATGGGCACTGAAGCTTTCTTT.

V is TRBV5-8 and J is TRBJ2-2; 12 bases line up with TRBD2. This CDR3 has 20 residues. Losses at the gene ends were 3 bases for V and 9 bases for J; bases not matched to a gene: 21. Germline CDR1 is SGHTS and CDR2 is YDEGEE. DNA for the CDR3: TGTGCCAGCAGCTCGGGACTAGCGGGCGCACTACCCGCCGGTCTCCGGGAGCTGTTTTTT. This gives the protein CASSSGLAGALPAGLRELFF.

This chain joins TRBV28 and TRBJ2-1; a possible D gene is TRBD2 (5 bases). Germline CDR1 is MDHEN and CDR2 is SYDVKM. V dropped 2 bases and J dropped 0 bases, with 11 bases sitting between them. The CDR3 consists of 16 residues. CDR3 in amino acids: CASSLVRRGSYNEQFF. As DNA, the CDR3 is TGTGCCAGCAGTTTAGTACGCCGGGGCTCCTACAATGAGCAGTTCTTC.

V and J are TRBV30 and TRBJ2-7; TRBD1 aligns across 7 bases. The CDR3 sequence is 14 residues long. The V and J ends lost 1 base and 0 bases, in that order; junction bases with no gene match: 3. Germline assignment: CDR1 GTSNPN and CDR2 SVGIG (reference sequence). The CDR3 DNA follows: TGTGCCTGGAGTGGAGGGGGCGGCTCCTACGAGCAGTACTTC. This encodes CAWSGGGGSYEQYF.

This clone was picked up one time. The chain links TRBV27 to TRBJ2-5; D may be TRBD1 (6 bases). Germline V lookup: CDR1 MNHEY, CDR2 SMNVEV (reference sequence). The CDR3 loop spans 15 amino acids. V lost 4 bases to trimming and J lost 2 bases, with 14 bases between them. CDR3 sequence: CASSYYNGQQETQYF. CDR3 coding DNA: TGTGCCAGCAGTTATTACAACGGACAGCAAGAGACCCAGTACTTC.

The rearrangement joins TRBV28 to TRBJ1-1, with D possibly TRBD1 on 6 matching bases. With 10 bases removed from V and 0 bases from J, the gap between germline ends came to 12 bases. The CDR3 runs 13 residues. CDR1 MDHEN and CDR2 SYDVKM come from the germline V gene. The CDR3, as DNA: TGTGCCACCTACAGGGAAATGAACACTGAAGCTTTCTTT. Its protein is CATYREMNTEAFF.